This T cell receptor beta chain was observed in a study of cytomegalovirus exposure and HLA in healthy donors. Study results and limitations: When presence/absence was analysed, sequencing depth was taken to be roughly uniform across donors.

With respect to this clone: Its target is unknown.

Germline CDR1 is SGHDT and CDR2 is YYEEEE. The V gene lost 3 bases and the J gene lost 0 bases, with 7 bases spanning the gap. CDR3 length: 15 residues. With 60 Vbeta and 13 Jbeta primers, the PCR was carried out. Some clones are missing from TCRdb's copy, which holds only in-frame ones; the method was immunoSEQ multiplex PCR. The repertoire holds 150,000 or so clones, with more than 75% as singletons. The sample comprised PBMCs. The rearrangement uses TRBV5-6 and TRBJ1-6, with D uncertain. The clonotype was recovered from a woman aged 40 to 50 in good health and CMV-seronegative. This chain's CDR3 is CASSSQSSYNSPLHF. In DNA, the CDR3 is TGTGCCAGCAGCTCACAGAGCTCCTATAATTCACCCCTCCACTTT.